The clone carrying this T cell receptor beta chain came up once. Per the authors' pipeline: From reference gene primer amplification, estimates of nucleated cell counts were derived. Libraries were prepared by immunoSEQ multiplex PCR; TCRdb keeps only in-frame clonotypes and omits some of them. From that table come the V and J calls and clone size; the DNA was used to work out D and trimming. This table has about 270,000 clones, more than 90% appearing once. The sample is drawn from a study of blood T cell repertoires in COVID-19. Overall study: Sites across the United States, Italy and Spain contributed samples from acute and convalescent COVID-19. PBMCs, B-cell-depleted T cells, or T cells were the source of the cDNA or gDNA that made up the material.

CDR3 length equals 12 residues. The germline V gene has CDR1 SGHDT and CDR2 YYEEEE. Trimming cost V 2 bases and J 7 bases, with 7 bases left between them. Seattle patient enrollment occurred during active infection, with longitudinal follow-up thereafter. Sequenced sample: peripheral blood. The V call is TRBV5-6, the J call TRBJ2-1, with D maybe TRBD2 (6 bases). The TCR comes from a person aged 18-30 years with COVID-19, enrolled during active disease. CDR3 region: CASSFGGNEQFF. The CDR3 DNA follows: TGTGCCAGCAGCTTTGGAGGGAATGAGCAGTTCTTC.